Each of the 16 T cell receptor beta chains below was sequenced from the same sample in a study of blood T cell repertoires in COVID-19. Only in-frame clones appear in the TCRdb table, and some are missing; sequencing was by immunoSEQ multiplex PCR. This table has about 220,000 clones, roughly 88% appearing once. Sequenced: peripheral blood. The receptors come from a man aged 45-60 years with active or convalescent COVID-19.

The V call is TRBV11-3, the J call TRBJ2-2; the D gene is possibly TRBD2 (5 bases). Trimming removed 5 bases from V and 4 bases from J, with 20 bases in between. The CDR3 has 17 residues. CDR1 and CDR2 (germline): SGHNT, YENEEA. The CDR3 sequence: CASSPGGGATLTGELFF. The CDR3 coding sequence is TGTGCCAGCAGCCCGGGCGGAGGAGCAACACTCACCGGGGAGCTGTTTTTT.

The CDR3 here is CASSPGTADGYTF. The CDR3 bases are TGTGCCAGCTCACCCGGGACAGCCGATGGCTACACCTTC. The chain is built from TRBV18 and TRBJ1-2; TRBD1 matches 7 bases. With V trimmed by 3 bases and J by 6 bases, 4 bases remained unmatched. The CDR3 extends over 13 amino acids. Per germline, CDR1 KGHSH and CDR2 LQKENI.

Here the CDR3 DNA reads TGTGCCAGCAGCGTAGGACCACTACTCACAGATACGCAGTATTTT. Amino acids: CASSVGPLLTDTQYF. This chain joins TRBV9 and TRBJ2-3; no definite D call. Trimming took off 0 bases at V and 2 bases at J, with 10 bases between the two ends. CDR1 and CDR2 (germline): SGDLS, YYNGEE. The CDR3 consists of 15 residues.

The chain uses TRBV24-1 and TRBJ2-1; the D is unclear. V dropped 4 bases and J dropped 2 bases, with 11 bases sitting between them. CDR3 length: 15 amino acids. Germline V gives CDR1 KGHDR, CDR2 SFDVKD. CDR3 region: CATSDRITPYNEQFF. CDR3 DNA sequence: TGTGCCACCAGTGACAGGATCACCCCCTACAATGAGCAGTTCTTC.

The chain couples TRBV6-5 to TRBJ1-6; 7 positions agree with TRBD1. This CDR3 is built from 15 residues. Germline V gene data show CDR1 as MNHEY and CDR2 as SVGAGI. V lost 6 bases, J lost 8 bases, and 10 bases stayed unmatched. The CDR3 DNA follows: TGTGCCAGCAGGCCCAAGGGGGCGAGGTATTCACCCCTCCACTTT. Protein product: CASRPKGARYSPLHF.

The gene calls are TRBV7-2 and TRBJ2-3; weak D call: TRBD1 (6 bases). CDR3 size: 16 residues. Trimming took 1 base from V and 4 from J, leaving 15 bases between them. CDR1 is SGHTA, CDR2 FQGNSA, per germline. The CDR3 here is CASSLVLDGGADTQYF. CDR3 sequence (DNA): TGTGCCAGCAGCTTAGTTCTAGATGGGGGCGCAGATACGCAGTATTTT. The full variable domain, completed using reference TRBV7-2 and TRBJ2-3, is GAGVSQSPSNKVTEKGKDVELRCDPISGHTALYWYRQSLGQGLEFLIYFQGNSAPDKSGLPSDRFSAERTGGSVSTLTIQRTQQEDSAVYLCASSLVLDGGADTQYFGPGTRLTVL.

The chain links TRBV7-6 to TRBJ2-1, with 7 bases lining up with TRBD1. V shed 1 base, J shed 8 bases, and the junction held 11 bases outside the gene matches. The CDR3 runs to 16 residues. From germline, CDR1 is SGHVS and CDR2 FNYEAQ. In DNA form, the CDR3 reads TGTGCCAGCAGCTTAGGAACAGGGGTAAAGAGGGATGAGCAGTTCTTC. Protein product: CASSLGTGVKRDEQFF.

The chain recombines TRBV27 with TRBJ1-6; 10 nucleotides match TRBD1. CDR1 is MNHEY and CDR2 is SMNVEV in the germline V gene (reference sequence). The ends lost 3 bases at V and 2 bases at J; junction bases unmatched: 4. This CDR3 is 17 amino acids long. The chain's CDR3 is CASSFKTGGPYNSPLHF. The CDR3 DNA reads TGTGCCAGCAGTTTTAAGACAGGGGGCCCCTATAATTCACCCCTCCACTTT.

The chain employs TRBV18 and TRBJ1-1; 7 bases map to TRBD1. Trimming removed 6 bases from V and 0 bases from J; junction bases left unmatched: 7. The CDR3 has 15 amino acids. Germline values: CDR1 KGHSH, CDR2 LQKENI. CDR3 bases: TGTGCCAGCTCCATGACAGGGACGATGAACACTGAAGCTTTCTTT. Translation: CASSMTGTMNTEAFF.

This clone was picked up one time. The CDR3 nucleotides read TGTGCCATCAGACCGACAGGGAAGGCTCAGCCCCAGCATTTT. This encodes CAIRPTGKAQPQHF. The chain joins TRBV10-3 to TRBJ1-5; TRBD1 agrees at 7 bases. V was pared by 6 bases and J by 6 bases, with 8 bases of the junction left unmatched. This CDR3 has 14 residues. Looked up from germline, CDR1 is ENHRY and CDR2 is SYGVKD.

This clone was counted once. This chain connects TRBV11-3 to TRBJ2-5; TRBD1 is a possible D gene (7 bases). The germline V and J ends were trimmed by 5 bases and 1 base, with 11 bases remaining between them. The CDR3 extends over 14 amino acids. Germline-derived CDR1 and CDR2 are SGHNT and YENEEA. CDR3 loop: CASSQGGSQETQYF. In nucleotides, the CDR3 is TGTGCCAGCAGCCAGGGGGGCAGCCAAGAGACCCAGTACTTC. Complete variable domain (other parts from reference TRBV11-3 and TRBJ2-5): EAGVVQSPRYKIIEKKQPVAFWCNPISGHNTLYWYLQNLGQGPELLIRYENEEAVDDSQLPKDRFSAERLKGVDSTLKIQPAELGDSAVYLCASSQGGSQETQYFGPGTRLLVL.

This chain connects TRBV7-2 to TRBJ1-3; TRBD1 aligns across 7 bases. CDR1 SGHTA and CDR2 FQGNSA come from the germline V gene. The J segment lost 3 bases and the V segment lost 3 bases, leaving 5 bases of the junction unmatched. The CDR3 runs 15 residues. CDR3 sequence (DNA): TGTGCCAGCAGCTTGACAGGGACGGGTGGAAACACCATATATTTT. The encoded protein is CASSLTGTGGNTIYF. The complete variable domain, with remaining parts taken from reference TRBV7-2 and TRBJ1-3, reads GAGVSQSPSNKVTEKGKDVELRCDPISGHTALYWYRQSLGQGLEFLIYFQGNSAPDKSGLPSDRFSAERTGGSVSTLTIQRTQQEDSAVYLCASSLTGTGGNTIYFGEGSWLTVV.

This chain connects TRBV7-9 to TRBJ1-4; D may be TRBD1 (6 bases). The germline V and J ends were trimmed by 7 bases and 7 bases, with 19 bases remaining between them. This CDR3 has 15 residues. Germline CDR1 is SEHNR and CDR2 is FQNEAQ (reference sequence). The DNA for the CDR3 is TGTGCCAGCATCCCCACGACAGGCAACATTGAAAAACTGTTTTTT. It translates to CASIPTTGNIEKLFF.

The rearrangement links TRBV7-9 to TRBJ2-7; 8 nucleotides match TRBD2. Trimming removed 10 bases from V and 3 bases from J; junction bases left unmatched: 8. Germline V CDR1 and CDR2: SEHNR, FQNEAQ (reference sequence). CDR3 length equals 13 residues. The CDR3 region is CATSTGGHYEQYF. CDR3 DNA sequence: TGTGCCACGAGCACGGGGGGGCACTACGAGCAGTACTTC.

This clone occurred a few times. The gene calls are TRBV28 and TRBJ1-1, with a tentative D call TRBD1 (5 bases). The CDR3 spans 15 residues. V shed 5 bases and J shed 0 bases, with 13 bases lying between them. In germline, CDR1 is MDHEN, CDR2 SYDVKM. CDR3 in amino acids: CASSRPLQVNTEAFF. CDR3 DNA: TGTGCCAGCAGTAGACCACTACAGGTGAACACTGAAGCTTTCTTT.

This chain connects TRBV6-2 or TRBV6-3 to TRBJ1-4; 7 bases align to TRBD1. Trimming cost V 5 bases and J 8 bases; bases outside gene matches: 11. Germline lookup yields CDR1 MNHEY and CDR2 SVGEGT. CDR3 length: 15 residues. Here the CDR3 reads CASSALDRTGEKLFF. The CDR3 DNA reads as TGTGCCAGCAGTGCCTTGGACAGGACGGGGGAAAAACTGTTTTTT.